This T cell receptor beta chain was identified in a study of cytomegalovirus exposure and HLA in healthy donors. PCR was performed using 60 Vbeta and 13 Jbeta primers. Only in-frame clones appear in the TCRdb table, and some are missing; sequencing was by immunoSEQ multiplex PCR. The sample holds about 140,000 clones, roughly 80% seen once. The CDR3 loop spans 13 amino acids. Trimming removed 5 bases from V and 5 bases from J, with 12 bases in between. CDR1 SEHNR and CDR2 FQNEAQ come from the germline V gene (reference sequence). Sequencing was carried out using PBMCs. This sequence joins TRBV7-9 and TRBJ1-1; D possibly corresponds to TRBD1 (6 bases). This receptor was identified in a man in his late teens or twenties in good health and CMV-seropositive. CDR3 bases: TGTGCCAGCAGCCCTCAGGGGTTAACTGAAGCTTTCTTT. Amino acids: CASSPQGLTEAFF.